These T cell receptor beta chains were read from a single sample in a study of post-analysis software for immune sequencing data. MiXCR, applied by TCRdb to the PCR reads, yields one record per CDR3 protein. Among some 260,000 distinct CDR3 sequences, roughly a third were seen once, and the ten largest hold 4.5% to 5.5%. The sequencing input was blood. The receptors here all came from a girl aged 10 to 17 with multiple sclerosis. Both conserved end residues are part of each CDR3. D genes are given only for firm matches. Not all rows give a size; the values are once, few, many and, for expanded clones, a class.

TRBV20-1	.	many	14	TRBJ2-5	TGCAGTGCCGAGAGAGGAGGCGTCAAAGAGACCCAGTACTTC	CSAERGGVKETQYF
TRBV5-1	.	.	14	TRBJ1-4	TGCGCCAGCAGCTTGACGGCAGGGAATGAAAAACTGTTTTTT	CASSLTAGNEKLFF
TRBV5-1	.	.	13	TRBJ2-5	TGCGCCAGCCACCCAGGCGGGTCGGAGACCCAGTACTTC	CASHPGGSETQYF
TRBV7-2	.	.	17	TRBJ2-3	TGTGCCAGCAGCCTTTCAGTCGGGCGGCTGTCCACAGATACGCAGTATTTT	CASSLSVGRLSTDTQYF
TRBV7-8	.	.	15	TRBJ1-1	TGTGCCAGCAGCTTGACGGGACACGGGGACACTGAAGCTTTCTTT	CASSLTGHGDTEAFF
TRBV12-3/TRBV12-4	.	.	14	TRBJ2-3	TGTGCCAGCAGTTTATTAGCAGGCACAGATGCGCAGTATTTT	CASSLLAGTDAQYF
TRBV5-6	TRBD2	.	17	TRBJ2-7	TGTGCCAGCAGCTTGGGACTAGCGGGAGGCATCTGGGACGAGCAGTACTTC	CASSLGLAGGIWDEQYF
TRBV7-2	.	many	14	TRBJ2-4	TGTGCCAGCAGCTACCGGGACGGAAAAAACATTCAGTACTTC	CASSYRDGKNIQYF
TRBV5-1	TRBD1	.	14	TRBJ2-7	TGCGCCAGCAGCCCCGGAAGGGGGCAGTTCGAGCAGTACTTC	CASSPGRGQFEQYF
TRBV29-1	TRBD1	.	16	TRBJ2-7	TGCAGCGTTGAAGATCCGAGGGGACAGGCACCCTACGAGCAGTACTTC	CSVEDPRGQAPYEQYF
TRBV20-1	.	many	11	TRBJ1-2	TGCAGTGCTGAGACAGACTCTGGCTACACCTTC	CSAETDSGYTF
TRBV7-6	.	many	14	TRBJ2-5	TGTGCCAGCAGCCCGGCAGGGGAAAGAGAGACCCAGTACTTC	CASSPAGERETQYF
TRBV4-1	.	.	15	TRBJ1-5	TGCGCCAGCAGCCAAAGGCCAGCCCACAATCAGCCCCAGCATTTT	CASSQRPAHNQPQHF
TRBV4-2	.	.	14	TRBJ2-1	TGTGCCAGCAGCCAGAATAGGAGGGACAATGAGCAGTTCTTC	CASSQNRRDNEQFF
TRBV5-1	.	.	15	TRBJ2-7	TGCGCCAGCAGCTCGGAGGGGCGGGGAGGAAATGAGCAGTACTTC	CASSSEGRGGNEQYF
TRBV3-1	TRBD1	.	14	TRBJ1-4	TGTGCCGGCCAGGACCGGGACAGGGGCGAAAAACTGTTTTTT	CAGQDRDRGEKLFF
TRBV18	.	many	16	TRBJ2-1	TGTGCCAGCTCACCATCAGCGACTAGTCGGTTCAATGAGCAGTTCTTC	CASSPSATSRFNEQFF
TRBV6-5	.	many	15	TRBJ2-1	TGTGCCAGCAGTCCGCCGGGACCAGGCGGCAATGAGCAGTTCTTC	CASSPPGPGGNEQFF
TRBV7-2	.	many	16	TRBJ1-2	TGTGCCAGCAGCTTAGACTCGGGGGTATGGAGCTATGGCTACACCTTC	CASSLDSGVWSYGYTF
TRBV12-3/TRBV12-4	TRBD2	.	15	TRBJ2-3	TGTGCCAGCAGTTCACTAGCGGACTACACAGATACGCAGTATTTT	CASSSLADYTDTQYF
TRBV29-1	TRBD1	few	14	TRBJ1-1	TGCAGCGTTGATCAGGCACAGGGGGGGACTGAAGCTTTCTTT	CSVDQAQGGTEAFF